A single sample is the source of the 19 T cell receptor beta chains below, sequenced in a study of cytomegalovirus exposure and HLA in healthy donors. This PCR relied on a set of 60 Vbeta primers and 13 Jbeta primers. The repertoire was sequenced with immunoSEQ multiplex PCR; TCRdb's copy has only in-frame clones and lacks some. The specimen's table records some 200,000 clones. The sequenced material came from PBMCs. The receptors derive from a woman aged 18-29 years in good health and CMV-seropositive.

V gene TRBV7-2 combines with J gene TRBJ2-5; D not certain. The germline V gene encodes CDR1 SGHTA and CDR2 FQGNSA. Trimming stripped 1 base from V and 5 bases from J, with 11 bases between. There are 14 residues in the CDR3. CDR3 DNA: TGTGCCAGCAGCTTAGGCCCCCTCGGGGAGACCCAGTACTTC. Translation gives CASSLGPLGETQYF.

The rearrangement joins TRBV5-4 to TRBJ2-1; 7 nucleotides line up with TRBD1. CDR1 is SGHNT and CDR2 is YYREEE in the germline V gene (reference sequence). The ends lost 3 bases at V and 2 bases at J; junction bases unmatched: 5. This CDR3 is 15 amino acids long. The chain's CDR3 is CASSWTGVTYNEQFF. The CDR3 DNA reads as TGTGCCAGCAGCTGGACAGGAGTAACCTACAATGAGCAGTTCTTC. The full variable domain, in which reference TRBV5-4 and TRBJ2-1 provide the parts outside the CDR3, is ETGVTQSPTHLIKTRGQQVTLRCSSQSGHNTVSWYQQALGQGPQFIFQYYREEENGRGNFPPRFSGLQFPNYSSELNVNALELDDSALYLCASSWTGVTYNEQFFGPGTRLTVL.

V and J are TRBV4-3 and TRBJ1-2; weak D call: TRBD1 (6 bases). The CDR3 has 15 residues. Germline V gene lookup returns CDR1 LGHNA and CDR2 YSLEER. V was trimmed by 1 base and J by 2 bases, leaving 11 bases between them. The CDR3 sequence is CASSQGRDTNYGYTF. CDR3 in DNA: TGCGCCAGCAGCCAAGGCCGGGACACCAACTATGGCTACACCTTC.

The gene calls are TRBV18 and TRBJ1-6, with D perhaps matching TRBD1 (5 bases). Germline V CDR1 and CDR2: KGHSH, LQKENI. This CDR3 contains 15 residues. Deletions cut 5 bases from V and 5 bases from J, with 13 bases between. Here the CDR3 DNA reads TGTGCCAGCTCAAGCACTGACAGTAATAATTCACCCCTCCACTTT. Amino acid sequence: CASSSTDSNNSPLHF.

V usage is TRBV6-6 and J usage is TRBJ2-7, with TRBD2 identical over 11 bases. From germline, CDR1 is MNHNY and CDR2 SVGAGI (reference sequence). J gave up 2 bases and V 7 bases, and 7 bases lay outside the gene matches. This CDR3 has 15 residues. CDR3 region: CASTPTSGGPYEQYF. DNA for the CDR3: TGTGCCAGCACCCCAACTAGCGGGGGTCCCTACGAGCAGTACTTC.

The gene calls are TRBV9 and TRBJ2-3; 10 bases fit TRBD2. Germline V lookup: CDR1 SGDLS, CDR2 YYNGEE. This CDR3 region has 15 residues. V shed 3 bases and J 1 base; nucleotides not matched to a gene: 2. CDR3 DNA sequence: TGTGCCAGCAGCGGGACTAGCGGACGCACAGATACGCAGTATTTT. This codes for CASSGTSGRTDTQYF.

The gene calls are TRBV4-1 and TRBJ2-7; perhaps TRBD2 as D (5 bases). The CDR3 is made up of 17 amino acids. Between the trimmed V and J ends, which lost 1 base and 2 bases, there was a span of 18 bases. Germline CDR1 and CDR2: MGHRA and YSYEKL. CDR3 coding DNA: TGCGCCAGCAGCCAAGGACCGGGAAGGTTTGGGACCTACGAGCAGTACTTC. Translation: CASSQGPGRFGTYEQYF.

About this clone: A junction boundary mismatches the germline segment, possibly from a read error. The chain is built from TRBV6-1 and TRBJ1-2; 7 bases match TRBD1. Germline V gives CDR1 MNHNS, CDR2 SASEGT. This CDR3 spans 13 amino acids. CDR3 sequence: CASGEYRGYGYTF. In nucleotides, the CDR3 is TGTGCCAGCGGTGAATACAGGGGCTATGGCTACACCTTC.

The chain is built from TRBV6-1 and TRBJ2-1; 9 nucleotides align to TRBD2. Germline CDR1 and CDR2: MNHNS and SASEGT. The V and J ends lost 8 bases and 9 bases, in that order; junction bases with no gene match: 11. This CDR3 contains 14 residues. CDR3 residues: CASQAGGPSFEQFF. CDR3 in DNA: TGTGCCAGCCAGGCGGGAGGGCCTTCTTTTGAGCAGTTCTTC.

In the case of this clone: This sample includes further DNA sequences coding for the same CDR3. The chain is built from TRBV18 and TRBJ2-7; 7 bases map to TRBD2. CDR1 and CDR2 from the germline V gene are KGHSH and LQKENI. V was clipped by 3 bases and J by 0 bases; unmatched bases: 2. This CDR3 is 14 amino acids long. CDR3 DNA: TGTGCCAGCTCACCTGGACTAGTCTCCTACGAGCAGTACTTC. It translates to CASSPGLVSYEQYF. Combining the CDR3 with reference TRBV18 and TRBJ2-7 gives the whole variable domain NAGVMQNPRHLVRRRGQEARLRCSPMKGHSHVYWYRQLPEEGLKFMVYLQKENIIDESGMPKERFSAEFPKEGPSILRIQQVVRGDSAAYFCASSPGLVSYEQYFGPGTRLTVT.

The chain employs TRBV12-2 and TRBJ1-5; the D segment call TRBD1 is taken from the table without a DNA check. TRBV12-2 is annotated as a pseudogene. The CDR3 spans 15 residues. CDR3: CASRLAGQGGQPQHF. As DNA, the CDR3 is TGTGCAAGTCGCTTAGCGGGACAGGGGGGTCAGCCCCAGCATTTT.

The V and J genes are TRBV5-1 and TRBJ2-2, with 8 bases identical to TRBD2. Germline V CDR1 and CDR2: SGHRS, YFSETQ. V lost 2 bases to trimming and J lost 3 bases; unmatched junction nucleotides: 6. The length of the CDR3 is 16 residues. CDR3 region: CASSLSGGEDTGELFF. In DNA form, the CDR3 reads TGCGCCAGCAGCTTATCCGGGGGGGAGGACACCGGGGAGCTGTTTTTT.

This rearrangement joins TRBV7-2 to TRBJ2-6; 9 bases fit TRBD1. The trim removed 4 bases at V and 0 bases at J, leaving 7 bases unmatched. CDR1 and CDR2 from the germline V gene are SGHTA and FQGNSA. The CDR3 totals 18 residues. DNA of the CDR3: TGTGCCAGCAGCTCCGGACAGGGGATAGTCTCTGGGGCCAACGTCCTGACTTTC. Translating gives CASSSGQGIVSGANVLTF. Full variable domain (outside the CDR3, taken from reference TRBV7-2 and TRBJ2-6): GAGVSQSPSNKVTEKGKDVELRCDPISGHTALYWYRQSLGQGLEFLIYFQGNSAPDKSGLPSDRFSAERTGGSVSTLTIQRTQQEDSAVYLCASSSGQGIVSGANVLTFGAGSRLTVL.

This chain joins TRBV2 and TRBJ1-1; D might be TRBD1 (6 bases). The length of the CDR3 is 13 residues. V was shortened by 8 bases and J by 5 bases, with 15 bases between the two germline ends. In germline, CDR1 is SNHLY, CDR2 FYNNEI. The chain's CDR3 is CASGNNRGTEAFF. The CDR3, as DNA: TGTGCCAGCGGCAACAATAGGGGGACTGAAGCTTTCTTT.

The chain is built from TRBV2 and TRBJ2-5, with 13 bases fitting TRBD2. CDR3 length: 16 residues. From germline, CDR1 is SNHLY and CDR2 FYNNEI. Trimming cost V 7 bases and J 2 bases; bases outside gene matches: 7. The CDR3, as DNA: TGTGCCAGCAAGGGGAGACTAGCGGGGGGTCAAGAGACCCAGTACTTC. Its protein is CASKGRLAGGQETQYF.

In DNA, the CDR3 is TGCGCCAGCAGCCAAGGGCTAGCGAGCACAGATACGCAGTATTTT. Protein: CASSQGLASTDTQYF. The chain recombines TRBV4-3 with TRBJ2-3; perhaps TRBD2 as D (6 bases). The CDR3 loop spans 15 amino acids. Trimming pared 1 base from V and 0 bases from J, leaving 8 bases between. Germline V gives CDR1 LGHNA, CDR2 YSLEER.

The chain recombines TRBV7-9 with TRBJ2-7, with 9 bases matching TRBD2. The CDR3 covers 17 residues. Germline-derived CDR1 and CDR2 are SEHNR and FQNEAQ (reference sequence). Germline trimming cut 5 bases from V and 2 bases from J; bases unmatched to any gene: 13. The CDR3 coding sequence is TGTGCCAGCAGCCCGCAGGTCCTAGCGGGGAGCCCCTACGAGCAGTACTTC. This translates into CASSPQVLAGSPYEQYF.

The V and J genes are TRBV7-3 and TRBJ2-1, with D hard to call. The germline gives CDR1 SGHTA, CDR2 FQGTGA. Deletions cut 5 bases from V and 6 bases from J, with 14 bases between. The CDR3 contains 14 residues. The CDR3 protein is CASSPRHPSNEQFF. DNA for the CDR3: TGTGCCAGCAGCCCGAGACATCCGAGCAATGAGCAGTTCTTC. Full variable domain (remainder filled in from reference TRBV7-3 and TRBJ2-1): GAGVSQTPSNKVTEKGKYVELRCDPISGHTALYWYRQSLGQGPEFLIYFQGTGAADDSGLPNDRFFAVRPEGSVSTLKIQRTERGDSAVYLCASSPRHPSNEQFFGPGTRLTVL.

The chain recombines TRBV18 with TRBJ2-7, with TRBD1 matching 8 bases. This CDR3 region has 15 residues. With 3 bases clipped from V and 3 bases from J, the junction kept 7 bases outside the gene matches. Looked up from germline, CDR1 is KGHSH and CDR2 is LQKENI. CDR3 residues: CASSPRTGSHYEQYF. The CDR3 bases are TGTGCCAGCTCACCTAGGACAGGGAGCCACTACGAGCAGTACTTC.